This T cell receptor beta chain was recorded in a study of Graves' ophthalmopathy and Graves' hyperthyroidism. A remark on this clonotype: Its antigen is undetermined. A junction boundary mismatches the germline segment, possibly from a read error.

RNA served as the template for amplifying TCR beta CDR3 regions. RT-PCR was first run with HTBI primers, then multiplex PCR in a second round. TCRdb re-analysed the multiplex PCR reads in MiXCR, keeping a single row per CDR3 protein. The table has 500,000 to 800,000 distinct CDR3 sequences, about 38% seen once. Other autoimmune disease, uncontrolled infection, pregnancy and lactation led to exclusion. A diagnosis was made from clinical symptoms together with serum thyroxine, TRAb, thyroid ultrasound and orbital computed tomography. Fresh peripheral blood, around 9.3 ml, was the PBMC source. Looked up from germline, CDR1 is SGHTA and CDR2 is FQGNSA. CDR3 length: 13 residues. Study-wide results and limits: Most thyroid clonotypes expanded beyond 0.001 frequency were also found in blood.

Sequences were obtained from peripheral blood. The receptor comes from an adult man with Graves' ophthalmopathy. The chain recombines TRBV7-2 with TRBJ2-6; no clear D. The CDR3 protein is CASSLEVGYTEAF. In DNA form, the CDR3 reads TGTGCCAGCAGCTTAGAGGTGGGCTACACTGAAGCTTTC.